This T cell receptor (beta chain) was observed in a study of regulatory T cells in long-lasting Graves disease. The study, taken as a whole, reports: Analyses excluded thyroid tissue, covering peripheral blood alone. Results may be inaccurate due to the small sample size. Favored gene segments in persistent disease were TRBV28, TRBJ1-2 and TRBJ2-5.

Time point reported: persistent/refractory GD, antithyroid drugs over 5 years with positive TRAb. Researchers made the TCR library from RNA that was extracted from PBMCs. On this clonotype: The antigen is unknown.

V gave up 6 bases and J gave up 6 bases, with 17 bases separating them. This CDR3 has 15 amino acids. Building the TCR beta libraries relied on iRepertoire HTBI primers, and CDR3 regions underwent Arm-PCR. TCRdb re-called the multiplex PCR reads with MiXCR, one entry per CDR3 protein. The data contain hundreds of thousands of distinct CDR3 sequences, about 22% of them seen just once; the ten biggest clones take up around 13%. The source was peripheral blood mononuclear cells (PBMCs), collected when the disease was refractory, from a patient treated with antithyroid drugs. J is TRBJ2-2 and V is TRBV12-3 or TRBV12-4; perhaps TRBD1 as D (6 bases). This clonotype originated in a female donor with Graves disease. CDR3: CASSFSTGIPGELFF. Written as DNA, the CDR3 is TGTGCCAGCAGCTTCTCCACAGGGATCCCCGGGGAGCTGTTTTTT.